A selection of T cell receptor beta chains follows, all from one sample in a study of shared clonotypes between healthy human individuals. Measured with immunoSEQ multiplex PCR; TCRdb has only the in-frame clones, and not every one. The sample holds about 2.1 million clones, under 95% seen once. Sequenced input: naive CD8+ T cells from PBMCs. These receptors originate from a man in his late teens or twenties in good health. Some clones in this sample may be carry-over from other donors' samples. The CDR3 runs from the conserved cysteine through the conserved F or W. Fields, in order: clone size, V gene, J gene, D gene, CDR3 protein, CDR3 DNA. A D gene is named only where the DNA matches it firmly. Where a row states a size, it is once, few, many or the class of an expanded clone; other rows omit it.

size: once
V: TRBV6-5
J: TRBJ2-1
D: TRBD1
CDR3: CASSLTGEAGEQFF
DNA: TGTGCCAGCAGTTTGACAGGGGAGGCTGGTGAGCAGTTCTTC

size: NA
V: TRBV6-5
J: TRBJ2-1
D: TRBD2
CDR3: CASSYTQLAGGNEQFF
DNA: TGTGCCAGCAGTTACACCCAACTAGCGGGAGGCAATGAGCAGTTCTTC

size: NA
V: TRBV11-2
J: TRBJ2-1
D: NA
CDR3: CASSSRPASSYNEQFF
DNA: TGTGCCAGCAGCTCCCGACCGGCTAGCTCCTACAATGAGCAGTTCTTC

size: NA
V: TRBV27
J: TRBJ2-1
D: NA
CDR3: CASRLTQSNEQFF
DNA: TGTGCCAGCAGACTCACCCAATCTAATGAGCAGTTCTTC

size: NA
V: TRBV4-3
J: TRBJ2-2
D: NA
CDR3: CASSQEPEAGELFF
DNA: TGCGCCAGCAGCCAAGAACCCGAAGCAGGGGAGCTGTTTTTT

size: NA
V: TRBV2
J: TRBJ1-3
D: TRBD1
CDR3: CAHKTGMSSGNTIYF
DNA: TGTGCCCACAAGACAGGGATGAGCTCTGGAAACACCATATATTTT

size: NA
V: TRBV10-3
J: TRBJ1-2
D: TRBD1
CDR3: CATGDRAPHYGYTF
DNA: TGTGCCACGGGAGACAGGGCGCCCCACTATGGCTACACCTTC

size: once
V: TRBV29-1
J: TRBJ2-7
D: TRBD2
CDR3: CSVEDRASGNVEQYF
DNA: TGCAGCGTTGAAGATCGGGCTAGCGGGAACGTCGAGCAGTACTTC

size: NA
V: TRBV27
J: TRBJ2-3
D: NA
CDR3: CASSLAGTDTQYF
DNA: TGTGCCAGCAGTTTGGCCGGCACAGATACGCAGTATTTT

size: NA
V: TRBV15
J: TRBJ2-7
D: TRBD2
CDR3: CAPSRTGEGSYEQYF
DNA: TGTGCCCCCAGCAGAACGGGGGAGGGGTCCTACGAGCAGTACTTC

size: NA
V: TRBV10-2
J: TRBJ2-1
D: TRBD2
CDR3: CASSIAGEQFF
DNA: TGCGCCAGCAGCATAGCGGGGGAGCAGTTCTTC

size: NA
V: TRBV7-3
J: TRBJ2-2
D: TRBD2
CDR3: CASSLNPHRLAGGNTGELFF
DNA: TGTGCCAGCAGCTTAAATCCCCATAGACTAGCGGGAGGGAACACCGGGGAGCTGTTTTTT

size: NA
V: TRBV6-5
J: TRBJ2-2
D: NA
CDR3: CASSYSGTGELFF
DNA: TGTGCCAGCAGTTACTCTGGCACCGGGGAGCTGTTTTTT

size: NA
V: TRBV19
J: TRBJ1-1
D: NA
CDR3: CASSPQRNTEAFF
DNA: TGTGCCAGTAGCCCACAGAGAAACACTGAAGCTTTCTTT

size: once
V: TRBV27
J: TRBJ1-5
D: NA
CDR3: CASSPRTGNQPQHF
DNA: TGTGCCAGCAGTCCGCGGACAGGCAATCAGCCCCAGCATTTT

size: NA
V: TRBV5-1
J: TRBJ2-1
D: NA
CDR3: CASSLAGPGNEQFF
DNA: TGCGCCAGCAGCTTGGCGGGTCCTGGGAATGAGCAGTTCTTC

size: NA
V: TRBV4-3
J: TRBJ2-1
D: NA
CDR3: CASSHFLAETYNEQFF
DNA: TGCGCCAGCAGCCATTTCTTAGCGGAAACCTACAATGAGCAGTTCTTC

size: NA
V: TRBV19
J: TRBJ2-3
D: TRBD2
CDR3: CASSIGLAGTDTQYF
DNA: TGTGCCAGTAGTATTGGACTAGCTGGCACAGATACGCAGTATTTT

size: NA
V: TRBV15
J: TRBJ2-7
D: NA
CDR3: CATSRVPDYEQYF
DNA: TGTGCCACCAGCAGAGTCCCAGACTACGAGCAGTACTTC

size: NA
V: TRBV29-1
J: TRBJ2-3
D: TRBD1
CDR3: CSAYGTGYSNTQYF
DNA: TGCAGCGCCTACGGGACAGGGTACTCTAATACGCAGTATTTT

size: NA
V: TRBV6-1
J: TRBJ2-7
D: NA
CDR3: CASSGWDTLLHEQYF
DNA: TGTGCCAGCAGTGGATGGGACACACTCCTCCACGAGCAGTACTTC

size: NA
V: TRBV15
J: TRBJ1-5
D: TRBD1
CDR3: CATSRDGTGSNQPQHF
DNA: TGTGCCACCAGCAGAGATGGGACAGGGAGCAATCAGCCCCAGCATTTT

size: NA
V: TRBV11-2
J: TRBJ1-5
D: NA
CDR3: CASSLSGSQPQHF
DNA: TGTGCCAGCAGCTTATCGGGTTCTCAGCCCCAGCATTTT

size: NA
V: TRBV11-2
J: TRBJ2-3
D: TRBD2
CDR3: CASSNWRGADTQYF
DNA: TGTGCCAGCAGCAATTGGCGGGGGGCCGATACGCAGTATTTT

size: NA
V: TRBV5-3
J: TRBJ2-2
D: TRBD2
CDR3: CARSLVRTRSGELFF
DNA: TGTGCCAGAAGCTTGGTTCGGACTAGGTCCGGGGAGCTGTTTTTT

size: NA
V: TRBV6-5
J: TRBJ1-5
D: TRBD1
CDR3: CASRPGTGEAQPQHF
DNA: TGTGCCAGCAGACCCGGGACAGGGGAAGCGCAGCCCCAGCATTTT

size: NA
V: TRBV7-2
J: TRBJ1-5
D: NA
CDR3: CASSLDRGTDQPQHF
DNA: TGTGCCAGCAGCTTAGATAGGGGGACTGATCAGCCCCAGCATTTT